Below are 25 T cell receptor beta chains sequenced from a single sample in a study of cytomegalovirus exposure and HLA in healthy donors (dated by TCRdb to 2016 to 2017). Library construction relied on the immunoSEQ multiplex PCR assay. A mixture of 60 forward primers for TCR Vbeta segments and 13 reverse primers for TCR Jbeta segments was used in the multiplex PCR. The table was pulled from immuneACCESS by TCRdb, which kept in-frame rearrangements only. Such tables lose some clones; where checked, under half of the loss comes from unresolved V genes, and the rest has no known cause. Present in this sample are over 150,000 clones, roughly 75% of which were seen just once. The ten largest account for over 1.3% of the sample. Sequencing was carried out using PBMCs. The receptor source for this set is a man aged 18 to 29 in good health and CMV-seronegative.

This clone was picked up a small number of times. This chain uses TRBV4-3 with TRBJ1-2, with TRBD1 identical over 8 bases. Germline V gene data show CDR1 as LGHNA and CDR2 as YSLEER. The CDR3 contains 13 residues. V dropped 3 bases and J dropped 3; count of bases not matched to a gene: 0. The CDR3 is CASSQTGDYGYTF. The CDR3 coding sequence is TGCGCCAGCAGCCAGACAGGGGACTATGGCTACACCTTC.

The chain uses TRBV5-6 and TRBJ2-1, with 13 bases matching TRBD2. CDR1 is SGHDT, CDR2 YYEEEE, per germline. CDR3 length: 15 residues. The junction had 8 bases not matched to a gene; V was cut back by 2 bases and J by 12 bases. The CDR3 sequence: CASSFGLAGEGGQFF. The CDR3, as DNA: TGTGCCAGCAGCTTCGGACTAGCGGGGGAGGGGGGGCAGTTCTTC.

The chain joins TRBV18 to TRBJ2-1; D possibly corresponds to TRBD1 (5 bases). CDR1 is KGHSH and CDR2 is LQKENI in the germline V gene. This CDR3 contains 13 residues. The V and J ends lost 3 bases and 10 bases respectively, with 13 bases between them. The CDR3 spells CASSPGESGEQFF. DNA for the CDR3: TGTGCCAGCTCACCCGGTGAATCAGGGGAGCAGTTCTTC.

This chain links TRBV7-9 with TRBJ1-5, with D perhaps TRBD1 (5 bases). This CDR3 has 13 amino acids. With 4 bases removed from V and 7 bases from J, the gap between germline ends came to 11 bases. Germline values: CDR1 SEHNR, CDR2 FQNEAQ (reference sequence). The DNA for the CDR3 is TGTGCCAGCAGCTCCCAGGGTGAGCAGCCCCAGCATTTT. This translates into CASSSQGEQPQHF.

The rearrangement joins TRBV18 to TRBJ2-4; 10 positions match TRBD1. The length of the CDR3 is 16 residues. V lost 1 base to trimming and J lost 5 bases; unmatched junction nucleotides: 5. CDR1 is KGHSH, CDR2 LQKENI, per germline. The CDR3 DNA reads TGTGCCAGCTCACCACGGAGGACAGGGGGGGAAAACATTCAGTACTTC. This translates into CASSPRRTGGENIQYF. The full variable domain, in which reference TRBV18 and TRBJ2-4 provide the parts outside the CDR3, is NAGVMQNPRHLVRRRGQEARLRCSPMKGHSHVYWYRQLPEEGLKFMVYLQKENIIDESGMPKERFSAEFPKEGPSILRIQQVVRGDSAAYFCASSPRRTGGENIQYFGAGTRLSVL.

This chain joins TRBV12-2 and TRBJ2-2; the table gives TRBD2 as D, unverified against the DNA. TRBV12-2 is designated a pseudogene. The CDR3 extends over 19 amino acids. The CDR3 here is CASPKLAGGESPHTGELFF. The CDR3 nucleotides are TGTGCAAGTCCCAAACTAGCGGGAGGGGAATCCCCCCACACCGGGGAGCTGTTTTTT.

The chain carries TRBV6-5 and TRBJ2-5; no definite D call. The J call is in doubt because the DNA end fits TRBJ2-7 better. The V gene's germline CDR1 is MNHEY and CDR2 SVGAGI. CDR3 size: 11 residues. This chain's CDR3 is CASSYGHEQYF. The DNA for the CDR3 is TGTGCCAGCAGTTATGGGCACGAGCAGTACTTC.

The chain joins TRBV27 to TRBJ1-4; possible D gene TRBD1, 6 bases. CDR1 MNHEY and CDR2 SMNVEV come from the germline V gene (reference sequence). The germline V and J ends were trimmed by 5 bases and 7 bases, with 17 bases remaining between them. This CDR3 is 15 amino acids long. In nucleotides, the CDR3 is TGTGCCAGCAGTCCGAGGACAGCCTTTGGTGAAAAACTGTTTTTT. Encoded protein: CASSPRTAFGEKLFF.

The rearrangement uses TRBV15 and TRBJ1-1, with D perhaps TRBD1 (5 bases). Deletions cut 3 bases from V and 4 bases from J, with 12 bases between. Per the germline V gene, CDR1 is LNHNV and CDR2 is YYDKDF (reference sequence). CDR3 length: 14 amino acids. CDR3 in amino acids: CATSRGGVGTEAFF. CDR3 in DNA: TGTGCCACCAGCAGGGGGGGGGTCGGCACTGAAGCTTTCTTT.

This rearrangement joins TRBV5-4 to TRBJ1-3; the D is unclear. CDR3 length: 16 amino acids. The germline CDR1 and CDR2 sequences are SGHNT and YYREEE (reference sequence). The V end lost 4 bases, the J end lost 4 bases, and 18 bases lay between the germline ends. The CDR3 DNA sequence: TGTGCCAGCAGCCATGGTGGGGAGGCCGGGGGAAACACCATATATTTT. It encodes CASSHGGEAGGNTIYF. Looking up the rest from reference TRBV5-4 and TRBJ1-3 gives the full variable domain: ETGVTQSPTHLIKTRGQQVTLRCSSQSGHNTVSWYQQALGQGPQFIFQYYREEENGRGNFPPRFSGLQFPNYSSELNVNALELDDSALYLCASSHGGEAGGNTIYFGEGSWLTVV.

The J gene is TRBJ1-4, the V gene TRBV27; 8 positions agree with TRBD1. With 4 bases clipped from V and 7 bases from J, the junction kept 5 bases outside the gene matches. Germline CDR1 and CDR2: MNHEY and SMNVEV (reference sequence). This CDR3 spans 14 amino acids. CDR3 sequence (DNA): TGTGCCAGCAGTTCCCTCGGGACAGGTGAAAAACTGTTTTTT. It translates to CASSSLGTGEKLFF.

This clone was seen a single time. The genes are TRBV15 and TRBJ1-6, with TRBD1 matching 7 bases. The length of the CDR3 is 13 residues. Trimming cost V 5 bases and J 9 bases; bases outside gene matches: 4. Germline V gene data show CDR1 as LNHNV and CDR2 as YYDKDF (reference sequence). The CDR3 bases are TGTGCCACCAGCGGCCACAGGGGTTCACCCCTCCACTTT. Translating gives CATSGHRGSPLHF.

This clone was counted a few times. The rearrangement joins TRBV25-1 to TRBJ2-6; D is ambiguous. There are 12 residues in the CDR3. Germline CDR1 MGHDK, CDR2 SYGVNS. V was trimmed by 3 bases and J by 8 bases, leaving 5 bases between them. The CDR3 spells CASSDSTNVLTF. The CDR3 region has the DNA TGTGCCAGCAGTGATTCTACCAACGTCCTGACTTTC.

The rearrangement uses TRBV6-4 and TRBJ2-1; TRBD2 is a possible D gene (5 bases). The V end was cut by 4 bases, the J end by 0 bases, with 10 bases between. The CDR3 contains 15 residues. In germline, CDR1 is MRHNA, CDR2 SNTAGT. This CDR3 reads CASSAEADSYNEQFF. The CDR3 DNA follows: TGTGCCAGCAGTGCGGAAGCGGACTCCTACAATGAGCAGTTCTTC.

V is TRBV15 and J is TRBJ2-7; 9 positions agree with TRBD2. This CDR3 contains 16 residues. The J segment lost 2 bases and the V segment lost 0 bases, leaving 5 bases of the junction unmatched. In germline, CDR1 is LNHNV, CDR2 YYDKDF (reference sequence). CDR3: CATSRDRLAGAYEQYF. The DNA for the CDR3 is TGTGCCACCAGCAGAGATAGGTTAGCGGGAGCCTACGAGCAGTACTTC.

The V and J genes are TRBV7-9 and TRBJ1-1; D gene ambiguous. In germline, CDR1 is SEHNR, CDR2 FQNEAQ (reference sequence). The CDR3 has 14 residues. V was clipped by 3 bases and J by 5 bases, with 13 bases between them. CDR3 bases: TGTGCCAGCAGCTTGACGGGGTCGGAGACTGAAGCTTTCTTT. Its protein product is CASSLTGSETEAFF.

There are a few counts of this clone. The V and J genes are TRBV4-1 and TRBJ1-2, with a weak D call TRBD1 (5 bases). Trimming pared 1 base from V and 8 bases from J, leaving 11 bases between. CDR3 size: 13 residues. Germline V CDR1 and CDR2: MGHRA, YSYEKL. CDR3 amino acids: CASSQGREGGYTF. The CDR3, as DNA: TGCGCCAGCAGCCAAGGCAGGGAAGGCGGCTACACCTTC.

The chain couples TRBV27 to TRBJ2-7, with D maybe TRBD2 (5 bases). Germline CDR1 MNHEY, CDR2 SMNVEV (reference sequence). Trimming pared 4 bases from V and 3 bases from J, leaving 10 bases between. This CDR3 has 13 amino acids. The CDR3 is CASSSLGDYEQYF. The CDR3 nucleotides are TGTGCCAGCAGTTCACTAGGAGACTACGAGCAGTACTTC.

This clone occurred once. CDR3: CASSLDRVKGGELFF. As DNA, the CDR3 is TGTGCCAGCAGCCTGGACAGGGTAAAAGGCGGGGAGCTGTTTTTT. V usage is TRBV2 and J usage is TRBJ2-2; 8 nucleotides line up with TRBD1. This CDR3 region has 15 residues. V dropped 6 bases and J dropped 7; count of bases not matched to a gene: 10. Looked up from germline, CDR1 is SNHLY and CDR2 is FYNNEI.

The V and J genes are TRBV2 and TRBJ2-4; TRBD1 matches at 8 bases. The CDR3 totals 13 residues. Germline V gene data show CDR1 as SNHLY and CDR2 as FYNNEI. V was pared by 6 bases and J by 10 bases, with 8 bases of the junction left unmatched. The CDR3: CASRKGQEGIQYF. CDR3 bases: TGTGCCAGCAGGAAGGGACAGGAGGGAATTCAGTACTTC. Full variable domain (missing parts from reference TRBV2 and TRBJ2-4): EPEVTQTPSHQVTQMGQEVILRCVPISNHLYFYWYRQILGQKVEFLVSFYNNEISEKSEIFDDQFSVERPDGSNFTLKIRSTKLEDSAMYFCASRKGQEGIQYFGAGTRLSVL.

V is TRBV19 and J is TRBJ2-7, with 7 nucleotides matching TRBD1. The V segment lost 6 bases and the J segment 2 bases; nucleotides outside the gene matches: 13. The germline V gene encodes CDR1 LNHDA and CDR2 SQIVND (reference sequence). CDR3 size: 16 residues. The CDR3 nucleotides are TGTGCCAGTAGCCCTCTTTTCGACAGGGCCCCCTACGAGCAGTACTTC. Translation gives CASSPLFDRAPYEQYF.

CDR3 sequence: CASRKPGDGDTQYF. The CDR3 coding sequence is TGTGCCAGCAGAAAGCCAGGGGATGGGGATACGCAGTATTTT. The chain recombines TRBV2 with TRBJ2-3; maybe TRBD1 (6 bases). Germline values: CDR1 SNHLY, CDR2 FYNNEI. V was clipped by 6 bases and J by 6 bases, with 16 bases between them. The CDR3 extends over 14 amino acids.

The V call is TRBV6-5, the J call TRBJ1-4, with 7 positions matching TRBD1. Trimming cost V 6 bases and J 7 bases; bases outside gene matches: 11. CDR3 length: 15 amino acids. Germline-derived CDR1 and CDR2 are MNHEY and SVGAGI. CDR3: CASSPSGGFGEKLFF. The CDR3 coding sequence is TGTGCCAGCAGCCCTTCAGGGGGATTTGGTGAAAAACTGTTTTTT.

This clone was observed a single time. The rearrangement joins TRBV27 to TRBJ2-3; the D gene is possibly TRBD2 (6 bases). Trimming shortened V by 1 base and J by 0 bases, and 20 bases separated the two germline ends. The CDR3 is 19 residues long. CDR1 MNHEY and CDR2 SMNVEV come from the germline V gene (reference sequence). For the CDR3, the DNA is TGTGCCAGCAGTTTATATCCGGGTAGCGGAATTCCTAGCACAGATACGCAGTATTTT. Its protein is CASSLYPGSGIPSTDTQYF.

A few counts support this clone. DNA of the CDR3: TGTGCCAGCAGCCCCAGGGACTTTGGCACAGATACGCAGTATTTT. It yields the protein CASSPRDFGTDTQYF. This rearrangement joins TRBV7-6 to TRBJ2-3, with D possibly being TRBD2 (6 bases). The germline CDR1 and CDR2 sequences are SGHVS and FNYEAQ. V shed 5 bases and J shed 1 base, with 13 bases lying between them. The CDR3 has 15 amino acids.